This T cell receptor beta chain was found in a study of blood T cell repertoires in COVID-19. The wider study: Donors in the United States, Italy and Spain gave samples during acute or convalescent COVID-19. From T cells, B-cell-depleted T cells, or PBMCs came the material, which was cDNA or gDNA.

Trimming pared 5 bases from V and 1 base from J, leaving 9 bases between. There are 13 residues in the CDR3. CDR1 SGHVS and CDR2 FNYEAQ come from the germline V gene. This clone was observed once. Original data processing: For nucleated cells, counts were estimated from reference gene primer amplification. Repertoires were generated with immunoSEQ multiplex PCR, while TCRdb's copy carries only in-frame clones and drops some. The V and J calls and clone size are taken from that table; D and trimming were inferred from the DNA. The sample yields 200,000 to 250,000 clones, roughly 82% seen once. Input material: peripheral blood. J is TRBJ2-7 and V is TRBV7-6; possible D gene TRBD1, 6 bases. This TCR was sampled from a man aged 50-60 years with active or convalescent COVID-19. CDR3 bases: TGTGCCAGCAGCCCAGACAGGTCCTACGAGCAGTACTTC. This sequence encodes CASSPDRSYEQYF.